The 10 T cell receptor beta chains presented below share a single source sample, sequenced in a study of cytomegalovirus exposure and HLA in healthy donors. The PCR was carried out with 60 Vbeta primers and 13 Jbeta primers. Libraries were prepared by immunoSEQ multiplex PCR; TCRdb keeps only in-frame clonotypes and omits some of them. This sample has about 150,000 clones, with 80% to 85% found just once. Sequenced: PBMCs. The receptors stem from a man between 18 and 29 years old in good health and CMV-seronegative.

This rearrangement joins TRBV9 to TRBJ2-3; D is undetermined. With 0 bases removed from V and 8 bases from J, the gap between germline ends came to 22 bases. This CDR3 has 17 amino acids. Germline values: CDR1 SGDLS, CDR2 YYNGEE. The DNA for the CDR3 is TGTGCCAGCAGCGTAGGTGGCCCTAACTTACAGATCAGTACGCAGTATTTT. It yields the protein CASSVGGPNLQISTQYF.

The rearrangement uses TRBV10-3 and TRBJ2-5; 11 bases line up with TRBD2. Germline values: CDR1 ENHRY, CDR2 SYGVKD. J was trimmed by 4 bases and V by 2 bases; bases with no gene match: 9. The CDR3 has 17 amino acids. CDR3 residues: CAISERLAGGQRETQYF. DNA for the CDR3: TGTGCCATCAGTGAGAGGCTAGCGGGAGGTCAGCGAGAGACCCAGTACTTC.

The chain uses TRBV5-6 and TRBJ2-3; 13 nucleotides agree with TRBD2. The J segment lost 3 bases and the V segment lost 9 bases, leaving 4 bases of the junction unmatched. The CDR3 consists of 14 residues. CDR1 SGHDT and CDR2 YYEEEE come from the germline V gene. This CDR3 reads CATRTSGGTDTQYF. DNA for the CDR3: TGTGCCACCCGGACTAGCGGGGGAACAGATACGCAGTATTTT. Complete variable domain (other parts from reference TRBV5-6 and TRBJ2-3): DAGVTQSPTHLIKTRGQQVTLRCSPKSGHDTVSWYQQALGQGPQFIFQYYEEEERQRGNFPDRFSGHQFPNYSSELNVNALLLGDSALYLCATRTSGGTDTQYFGPGTRLTVL.

The rearrangement joins TRBV28 to TRBJ2-7; D is uncertain. V lost 10 bases to trimming and J lost 3 bases, with 13 bases between them. Germline values: CDR1 MDHEN, CDR2 SYDVKM. CDR3 size: 12 residues. The CDR3 coding sequence is TGTGCCATTGGGCAGCCCAGCTACGAGCAGTACTTC. Amino acid sequence: CAIGQPSYEQYF.

The chain employs TRBV7-2 and TRBJ2-1; D gene uncertain. This CDR3 region has 13 residues. Germline V gives CDR1 SGHTA, CDR2 FQGNSA. Trimming took 0 bases from V and 8 from J, leaving 8 bases between them. CDR3 residues: CASSLAIQDEQFF. CDR3 nucleotides: TGTGCCAGCAGCTTAGCGATACAAGATGAGCAGTTCTTC. Full variable domain (remainder filled in from reference TRBV7-2 and TRBJ2-1): GAGVSQSPSNKVTEKGKDVELRCDPISGHTALYWYRQSLGQGLEFLIYFQGNSAPDKSGLPSDRFSAERTGGSVSTLTIQRTQQEDSAVYLCASSLAIQDEQFFGPGTRLTVL.

The chain employs TRBV5-4 and TRBJ2-5, with TRBD1 matching 9 bases. J gave up 4 bases and V 0 bases, and 13 bases lay outside the gene matches. Germline loops: CDR1 SGHNT, CDR2 YYREEE (reference sequence). The CDR3 is made up of 18 amino acids. CDR3 sequence (DNA): TGTGCCAGCAGCTTGGTACGGGGAGCGGGACAGGGACGAGAGACCCAGTACTTC. Its protein is CASSLVRGAGQGRETQYF. Full variable domain (outside the CDR3, taken from reference TRBV5-4 and TRBJ2-5): ETGVTQSPTHLIKTRGQQVTLRCSSQSGHNTVSWYQQALGQGPQFIFQYYREEENGRGNFPPRFSGLQFPNYSSELNVNALELDDSALYLCASSLVRGAGQGRETQYFGPGTRLLVL.

This chain uses TRBV7-9 with TRBJ2-1, with 10 bases lining up with TRBD2. CDR1 is SEHNR, CDR2 FQNEAQ, per germline (reference sequence). Trimming removed 1 base from V and 7 bases from J; junction bases left unmatched: 16. The CDR3 is 19 residues long. DNA of the CDR3: TGTGCCAGCAGCTTAGAGGCAGGGGAAGCGGGAGGGCCTCGTAATGAGCAGTTCTTC. It is translated as CASSLEAGEAGGPRNEQFF.

The chain joins TRBV7-3 to TRBJ2-3, with D perhaps matching TRBD1 (5 bases). The CDR3 has 14 amino acids. Trimming left V 3 bases short and J 3 bases short, with 10 bases between. Germline CDR1 is SGHTA and CDR2 is FQGTGA. CDR3 in amino acids: CASSFRGRTDTQYF. CDR3 bases: TGTGCCAGCAGCTTTAGGGGAAGAACAGATACGCAGTATTTT.

The chain carries TRBV29-1 and TRBJ2-1; a weak D match, TRBD2 (6 bases). Per germline, CDR1 SQVTM and CDR2 ANQGSEA. The length of the CDR3 is 11 residues. Trimming left V 7 bases short and J 8 bases short, with 12 bases between. CDR3 bases: TGCAGCGGTCTGGAGGGCGATGAGCAGTTCTTC. This translates into CSGLEGDEQFF.

The chain links TRBV30 to TRBJ2-1; D uncertain. The CDR3 consists of 13 residues. Per the germline V gene, CDR1 is GTSNPN and CDR2 is SVGIG (reference sequence). V was trimmed by 5 bases and J by 4 bases, leaving 12 bases between them. The DNA of the CDR3 is TGTGCCTGGGACCCTAACAGTTACAATGAGCAGTTCTTC. Protein product: CAWDPNSYNEQFF.